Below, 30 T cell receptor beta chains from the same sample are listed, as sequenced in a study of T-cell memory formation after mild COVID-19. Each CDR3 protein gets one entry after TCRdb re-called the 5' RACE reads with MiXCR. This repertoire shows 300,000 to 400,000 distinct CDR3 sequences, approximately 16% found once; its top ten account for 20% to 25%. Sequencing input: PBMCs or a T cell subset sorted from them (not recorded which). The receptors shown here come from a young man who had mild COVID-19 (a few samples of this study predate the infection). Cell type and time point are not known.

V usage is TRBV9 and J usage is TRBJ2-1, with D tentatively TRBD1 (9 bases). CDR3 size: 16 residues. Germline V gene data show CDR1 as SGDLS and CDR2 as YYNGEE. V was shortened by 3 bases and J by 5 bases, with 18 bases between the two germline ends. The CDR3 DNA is TGTGCCAGCAGCGCGGGGGGGGGACAGGGCAACAATGAGCAGTTCTTC. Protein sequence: CASSAGGGQGNNEQFF.

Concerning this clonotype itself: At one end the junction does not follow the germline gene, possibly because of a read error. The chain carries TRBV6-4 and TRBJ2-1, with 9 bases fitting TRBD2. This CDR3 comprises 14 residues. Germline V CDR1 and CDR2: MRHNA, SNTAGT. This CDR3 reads CASSDNDLSGGRYF. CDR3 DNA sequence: TGTGCCAGCAGTGACAATGACCTTAGCGGGGGCCGCTACTTC.

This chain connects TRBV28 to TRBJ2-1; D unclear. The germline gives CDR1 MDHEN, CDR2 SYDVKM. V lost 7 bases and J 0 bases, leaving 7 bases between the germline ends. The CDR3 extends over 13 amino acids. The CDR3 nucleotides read TGTGCCAGCAACACCGCCTCCTACAATGAGCAGTTCTTC. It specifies CASNTASYNEQFF.

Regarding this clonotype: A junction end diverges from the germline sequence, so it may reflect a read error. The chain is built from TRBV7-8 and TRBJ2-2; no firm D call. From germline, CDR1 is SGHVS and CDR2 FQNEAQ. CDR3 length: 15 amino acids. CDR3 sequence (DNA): TGTGCCAGCTGCTTAGAGTCACCCAACACCGGGGAGCTGTTTTTT. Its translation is CASCLESPNTGELFF.

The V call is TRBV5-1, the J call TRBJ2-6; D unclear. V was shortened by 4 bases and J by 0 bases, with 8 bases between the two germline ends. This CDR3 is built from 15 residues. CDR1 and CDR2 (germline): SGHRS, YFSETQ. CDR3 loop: CASSPDPSGANVLTF. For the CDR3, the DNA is TGCGCCAGCAGCCCCGATCCCTCTGGGGCCAACGTCCTGACTTTC.

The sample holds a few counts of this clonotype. CDR3: CASSSATGGTGNTIYF. In nucleotides, the CDR3 is TGTGCCAGCAGCTCAGCGACAGGGGGCACTGGAAACACCATATATTTT. The chain uses TRBV11-2 and TRBJ1-3; 10 bases are a match to TRBD1. Trimming took 4 bases from V and 2 from J; bases not matched to a gene: 5. The CDR3 extends over 16 amino acids. Germline CDR1 SGHAT, CDR2 FQNNGV.

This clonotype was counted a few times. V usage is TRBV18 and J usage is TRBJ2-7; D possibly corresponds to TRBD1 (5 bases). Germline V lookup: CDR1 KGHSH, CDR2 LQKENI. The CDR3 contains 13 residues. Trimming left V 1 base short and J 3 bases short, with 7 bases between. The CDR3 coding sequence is TGTGCCAGCTCACCACTCGACAGCTACGAGCAGTACTTC. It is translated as CASSPLDSYEQYF.

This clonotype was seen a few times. CDR3 amino acids: CASSQDRALGYTF. In nucleotides, the CDR3 is TGTGCCAGCAGTCAAGACAGGGCGCTAGGCTACACCTTC. The chain recombines TRBV12-3 or TRBV12-4 with TRBJ1-2, with 7 bases fitting TRBD1. V dropped 5 bases and J dropped 8; count of bases not matched to a gene: 8. This CDR3 spans 13 amino acids.

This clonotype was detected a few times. The CDR3 loop reads CASSYRAGLANTGELFF. For the CDR3, the DNA is TGTGCCAGCAGCTACCGCGCAGGCCTAGCGAACACCGGGGAGCTGTTTTTT. The rearrangement joins TRBV5-5 to TRBJ2-2; D not certain. This CDR3 region has 17 residues. V shed 3 bases and J shed 0 bases, with 15 bases lying between them. Germline CDR1 is SGHKS and CDR2 is YYEKEE (reference sequence).

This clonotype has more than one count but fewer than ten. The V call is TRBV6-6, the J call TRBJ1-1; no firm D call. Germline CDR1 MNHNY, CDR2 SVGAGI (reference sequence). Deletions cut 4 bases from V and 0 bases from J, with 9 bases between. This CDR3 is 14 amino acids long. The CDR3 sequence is CASSSSGMNTEAFF. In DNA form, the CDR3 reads TGTGCCAGCAGTTCTTCAGGAATGAACACTGAAGCTTTCTTT.

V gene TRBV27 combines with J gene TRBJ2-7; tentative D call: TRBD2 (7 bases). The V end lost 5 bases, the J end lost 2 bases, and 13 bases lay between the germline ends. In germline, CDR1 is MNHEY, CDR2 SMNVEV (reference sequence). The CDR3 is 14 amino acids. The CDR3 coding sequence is TGTGCCAGCAGTGTCCGCGGGGGCCCCTACGAGCAGTACTTC. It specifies CASSVRGGPYEQYF.

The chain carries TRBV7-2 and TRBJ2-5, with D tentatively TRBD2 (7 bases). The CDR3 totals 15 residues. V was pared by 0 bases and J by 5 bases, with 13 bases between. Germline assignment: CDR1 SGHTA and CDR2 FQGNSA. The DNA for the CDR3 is TGTGCCAGCAGCTTAGCGGTGGGGAGGGGGGAGACCCAGTACTTC. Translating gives CASSLAVGRGETQYF.

CDR3 protein: CASGLVLYEQYF. The CDR3 DNA follows: TGTGCTAGTGGTTTGGTACTTTACGAGCAGTACTTC. V usage is TRBV12-5 and J usage is TRBJ2-7; D unclear. The CDR3 spans 12 residues. V shed 0 bases and J shed 4 bases, with 4 bases lying between them. Germline CDR1 LGHNT, CDR2 FRNRAP.

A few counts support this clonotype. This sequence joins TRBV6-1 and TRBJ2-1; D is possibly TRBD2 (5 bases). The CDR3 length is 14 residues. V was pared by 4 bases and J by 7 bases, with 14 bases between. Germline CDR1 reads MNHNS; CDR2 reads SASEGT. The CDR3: CASSARLLLNEQFF. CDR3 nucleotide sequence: TGTGCCAGCAGTGCCCGACTACTACTTAATGAGCAGTTCTTC.

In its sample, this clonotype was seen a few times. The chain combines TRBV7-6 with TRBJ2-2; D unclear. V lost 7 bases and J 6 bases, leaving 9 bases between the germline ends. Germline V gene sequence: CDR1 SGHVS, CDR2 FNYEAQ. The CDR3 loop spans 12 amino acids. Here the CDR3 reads CASTEEAGELFF. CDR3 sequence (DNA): TGTGCCAGCACCGAAGAGGCCGGGGAGCTGTTTTTT. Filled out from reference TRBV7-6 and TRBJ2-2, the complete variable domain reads GAGVSQSPRYKVTKRGQDVALRCDPISGHVSLYWYRQALGQGPEFLTYFNYEAQQDKSGLPNDRFSAERPEGSISTLTIQRTEQRDSAMYRCASTEEAGELFFGEGSRLTVL.

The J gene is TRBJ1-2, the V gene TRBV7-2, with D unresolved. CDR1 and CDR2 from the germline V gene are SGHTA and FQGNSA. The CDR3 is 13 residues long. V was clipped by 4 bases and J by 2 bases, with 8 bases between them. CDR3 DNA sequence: TGTGCCAGCAGCTCCGCCCCGAACTATGGCTACACCTTC. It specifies CASSSAPNYGYTF.

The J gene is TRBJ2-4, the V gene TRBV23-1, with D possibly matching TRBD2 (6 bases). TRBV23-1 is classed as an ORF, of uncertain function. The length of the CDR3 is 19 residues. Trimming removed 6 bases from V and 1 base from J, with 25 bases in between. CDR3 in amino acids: CASSRRPARPGRAKNIQYF. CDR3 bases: TGCGCCAGCAGCAGGCGGCCAGCCCGGCCAGGGAGGGCCAAAAACATTCAGTACTTC.

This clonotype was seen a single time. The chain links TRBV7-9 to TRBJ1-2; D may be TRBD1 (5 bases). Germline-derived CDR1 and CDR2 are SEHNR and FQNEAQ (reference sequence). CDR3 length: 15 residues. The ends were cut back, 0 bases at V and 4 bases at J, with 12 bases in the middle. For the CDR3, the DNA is TGTGCCAGCAGCTTAGCGTTGGGGGAAACCTATGGCTACACCTTC. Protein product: CASSLALGETYGYTF.

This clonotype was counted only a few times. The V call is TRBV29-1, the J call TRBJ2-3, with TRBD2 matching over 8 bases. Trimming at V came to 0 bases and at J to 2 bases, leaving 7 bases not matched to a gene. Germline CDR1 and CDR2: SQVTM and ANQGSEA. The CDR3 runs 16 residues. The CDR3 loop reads CSVEDSPGLDTDTQYF. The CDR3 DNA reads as TGCAGCGTTGAAGATTCCCCGGGACTAGACACAGATACGCAGTATTTT.

The CDR3 nucleotides read TGTGCCAGCAGTTACCCGACGGGGGGCTGGTATGGCTACACCTTC. It codes for CASSYPTGGWYGYTF. The V and J genes are TRBV6-6 and TRBJ1-2; D possibly corresponds to TRBD1 (6 bases). The germline V gene encodes CDR1 MNHNY and CDR2 SVGAGI (reference sequence). V gave up 2 bases and J gave up 5 bases, with 15 bases separating them. The CDR3 spans 15 residues.

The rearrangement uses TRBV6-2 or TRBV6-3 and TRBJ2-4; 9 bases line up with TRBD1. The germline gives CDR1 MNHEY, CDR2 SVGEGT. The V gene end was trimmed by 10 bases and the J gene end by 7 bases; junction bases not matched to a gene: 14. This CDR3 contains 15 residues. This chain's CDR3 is CATLKIRDRDNIQYF. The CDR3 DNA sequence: TGTGCCACCCTAAAAATCCGGGACAGGGATAACATTCAGTACTTC.

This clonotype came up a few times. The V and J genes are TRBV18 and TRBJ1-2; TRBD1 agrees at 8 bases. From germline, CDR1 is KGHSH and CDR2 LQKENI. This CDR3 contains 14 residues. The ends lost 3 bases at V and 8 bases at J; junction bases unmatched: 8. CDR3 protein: CASSPPGQGGGYTF. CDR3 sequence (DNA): TGTGCCAGCTCACCCCCTGGACAGGGCGGCGGCTACACCTTC.

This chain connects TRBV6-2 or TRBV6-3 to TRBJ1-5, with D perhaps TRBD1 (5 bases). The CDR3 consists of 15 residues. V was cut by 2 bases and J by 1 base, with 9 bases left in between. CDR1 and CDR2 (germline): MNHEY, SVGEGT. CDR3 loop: CASSYGAWSNQPQHF. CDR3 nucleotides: TGTGCCAGCAGTTACGGGGCCTGGAGCAATCAGCCCCAGCATTTT.

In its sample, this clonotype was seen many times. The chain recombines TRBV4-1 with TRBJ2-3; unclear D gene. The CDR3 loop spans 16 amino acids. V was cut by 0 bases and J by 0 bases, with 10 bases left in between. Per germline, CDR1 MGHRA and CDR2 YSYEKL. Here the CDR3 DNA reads TGCGCCAGCAGCCAAGAGGGCGCCCCTAGCACAGATACGCAGTATTTT. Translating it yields CASSQEGAPSTDTQYF.

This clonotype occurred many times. CDR3 DNA: TGTGCCAGCAGTGCTAGCGGGGACACCGGGGAGCTGTTTTTT. As protein: CASSASGDTGELFF. The rearrangement joins TRBV6-4 to TRBJ2-2; 9 bases align to TRBD2. Germline CDR1 is MRHNA and CDR2 is SNTAGT. V shed 4 bases, J shed 3 bases, and the junction held 0 bases outside the gene matches. The CDR3 contains 14 residues.

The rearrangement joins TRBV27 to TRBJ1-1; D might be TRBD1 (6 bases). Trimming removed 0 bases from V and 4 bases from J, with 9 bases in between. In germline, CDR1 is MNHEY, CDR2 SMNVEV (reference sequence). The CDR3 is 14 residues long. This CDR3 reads CASSLSGGRTEAFF. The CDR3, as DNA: TGTGCCAGCAGTTTATCTGGGGGGCGCACTGAAGCTTTCTTT.

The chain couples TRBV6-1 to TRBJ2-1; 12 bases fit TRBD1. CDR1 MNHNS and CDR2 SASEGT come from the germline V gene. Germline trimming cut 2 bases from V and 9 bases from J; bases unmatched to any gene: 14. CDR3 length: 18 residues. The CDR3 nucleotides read TGTGCCAGCAGTGAAAGTCTTAGGTGGGACAGGGGGCGGGGTGAGCAGTTCTTC. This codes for CASSESLRWDRGRGEQFF.

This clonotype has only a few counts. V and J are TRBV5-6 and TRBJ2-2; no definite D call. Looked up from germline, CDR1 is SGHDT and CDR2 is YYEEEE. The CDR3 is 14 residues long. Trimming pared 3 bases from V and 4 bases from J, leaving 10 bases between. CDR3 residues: CASSSPQRTGELFF. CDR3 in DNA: TGTGCCAGCAGCTCCCCCCAACGCACCGGGGAGCTGTTTTTT.

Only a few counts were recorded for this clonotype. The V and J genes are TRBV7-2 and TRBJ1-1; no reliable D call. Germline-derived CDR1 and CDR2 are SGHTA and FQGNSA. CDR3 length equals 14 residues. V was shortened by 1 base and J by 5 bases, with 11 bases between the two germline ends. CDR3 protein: CASSLGLGWTEAFF. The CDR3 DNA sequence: TGTGCCAGCAGCTTAGGACTGGGTTGGACTGAAGCTTTCTTT.

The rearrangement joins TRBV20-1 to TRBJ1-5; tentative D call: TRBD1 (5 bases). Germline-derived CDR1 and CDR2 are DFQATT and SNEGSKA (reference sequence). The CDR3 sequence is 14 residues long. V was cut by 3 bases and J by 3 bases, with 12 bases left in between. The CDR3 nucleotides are TGCAGTGCTAGTAAGTGGACAATCAATCAGCCCCAGCATTTT. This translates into CSASKWTINQPQHF.